The rows below give T cell receptor beta chains drawn from one sample of a study of blood T cell repertoires in COVID-19. Libraries were prepared by immunoSEQ multiplex PCR; TCRdb keeps only in-frame clonotypes and omits some of them. The sample yields 190,000 or so clones, less than 90% seen once. Sample: peripheral blood. These receptors all stem from a woman aged 70-85 years with acute or convalescent COVID-19. The CDR3 runs from the conserved cysteine through the conserved F or W.

cdr3_length j_call v_call cdr3_aa
14 TRBJ2-5 TRBV5-1 CASSPGPGGETQYF
17 TRBJ2-2 TRBV6-1 CASSGLGTTDGTGELFF
16 TRBJ1-2 TRBV5-4 CASSLRTGTGGVGYTF
16 TRBJ2-1 TRBV19 CASSIQFTSSYNEQFF
14 TRBJ2-5 TRBV5-4 CASSYGGPQETQYF
14 TRBJ2-7 TRBV5-1 CASSSGRGSYEQYF
16 TRBJ1-3 TRBV18 CASSQGQGNSGNTIYF
13 TRBJ2-7 TRBV6-1 CASSEAGGLEQYF
13 TRBJ2-3 TRBV20-1 CSASIAPTDTQYF
14 TRBJ1-1 TRBV3-1/TRBV3-2 CASSQVGRGTEAFF
15 TRBJ2-2 TRBV10-2 CASSHQRLASGELFF
15 TRBJ2-5 TRBV5-8 CASSLGQGTQETQYF
11 TRBJ2-7 TRBV2 CASSPYYEQYF
14 TRBJ2-1 TRBV14 CASSAGTRRYAQFF
17 TRBJ1-6 TRBV25-1 CASSESRAGTANSPLHF
13 TRBJ1-5 TRBV12-5 CASGKDNYQPQHF
14 TRBJ2-7 TRBV18 CASSSGGGSYEQYF
17 TRBJ2-3 TRBV7-3 CASSLTGLAGKADTQYF
15 TRBJ2-2 TRBV19 CASSVDREATGELFF
17 TRBJ2-3 TRBV19 CASSIGFGGRSTDTQYF
15 TRBJ2-5 TRBV24-1 CATSDSGQPQETQYF
14 TRBJ2-7 TRBV5-1 CASSLEGGTYEQYF
14 TRBJ1-5 TRBV12-1 CASSQITQGPGQHF
14 TRBJ1-6 TRBV3-1/TRBV3-2 CASSPTQGGSPLHF
15 TRBJ1-1 TRBV2 CASSAWTGGNTEAFF
14 TRBJ2-1 TRBV2 CARGSGSSYNEQFF
16 TRBJ2-1 TRBV5-1 CASSPQGGINYNEQFF
14 TRBJ1-1 TRBV11-2 CASSLSTAGTEAFF
16 TRBJ2-6 TRBV9 CASSKTGVSGANVLTF